The 13 T cell receptor beta chains below come from one sample, sequenced in a study of read filtering for tumor transcriptome and immune sequencing (dated by TCRdb to 2018 to 2020). Sequencing used an Illumina HiSeq 4000. Starting from approximately 400 ng RNA, TCR libraries were constructed with the Immunoverse kit using molecular barcoded adaptors that cover the alpha/delta and beta/gamma chains. Using fastp at Q25 and MiXCR, TCRdb reprocessed the public reads and kept productive beta chains. Records with the same CDR3 protein are collapsed into one entry carrying the most frequent genes and DNA. This sample gives roughly 82,000 distinct CDR3 sequences in total; approximately 13% of them show up just once. 15% of the sample rests with the top ten. The sequenced material came from a population of CD138-negative cells sorted from bone marrow. The sample's cell subset or site label, in plain terms: bone marrow mononuclear cells depleted of CD138+ plasma/myeloma cells by negative magnetic selection. Receptors originate from a donor over 35 with multiple myeloma.

The table lists this clonotype with many counts. V is TRBV5-1 and J is TRBJ2-7, with TRBD2 identical over 13 bases. Germline CDR1 SGHRS, CDR2 YFSETQ. The V and J ends lost 3 bases and 2 bases, in that order; junction bases with no gene match: 5. The CDR3 totals 16 residues. CDR3 sequence reads: CASSSGTSGATYEQYF. CDR3 nucleotides: TGCGCCAGCAGCTCCGGGACTAGCGGGGCTACCTACGAGCAGTACTTC. Complete variable domain (other parts from reference TRBV5-1 and TRBJ2-7): KAGVTQTPRYLIKTRGQQVTLSCSPISGHRSVSWYQQTPGQGLQFLFEYFSETQRNKGNFPGRFSGRQFSNSRSEMNVSTLELGDSALYLCASSSGTSGATYEQYFGPGTRLTVT.

This clonotype has at least ten counts. J is TRBJ2-7 and V is TRBV28; D possibly matches TRBD1 or TRBD2 (6 bases each). Per germline, CDR1 MDHEN and CDR2 SYDVKM. The CDR3 spans 17 residues. V shed 0 bases and J shed 5 bases, with 20 bases lying between them. For the CDR3, the DNA is TGTGCCAGCAGTTTATGGGGGCGAGGGGGAGGCGTCGACGAGCAGTACTTC. Translating it yields CASSLWGRGGGVDEQYF.

This clonotype was observed at least ten times. The chain links TRBV6-6 to TRBJ2-2; perhaps TRBD2 as D (6 bases). V lost 10 bases and J 1 base, leaving 16 bases between the germline ends. The germline V gene has CDR1 MNHNY and CDR2 SVGAGI (reference sequence). The CDR3 totals 15 residues. The CDR3 DNA follows: TGTGCCACCCGAGGAGGAGGGATGAACACCGGGGAGCTGTTTTTT. It codes for CATRGGGMNTGELFF.

This clonotype has a count of ten or more. At one boundary the junction diverges from the germline segment, which might be a read error. J is TRBJ2-3 and V is TRBV4-1, with a possible D match to TRBD1 (6 bases). CDR3 length equals 15 residues. Germline CDR1 and CDR2: MGHRA and YSYEKL. The CDR3 spells CTSSQGGLYTDTQYF. The CDR3 DNA reads TGCACCAGCAGCCAAGGGGGTCTCTACACAGATACGCAGTATTTT.

This clonotype came up a few times. The chain uses TRBV29-1 and TRBJ2-5; the D gene is possibly TRBD2 (6 bases). The V end lost 6 bases, the J end lost 2 bases, and 13 bases lay between the germline ends. The CDR3 has 13 amino acids. Germline V gene sequence: CDR1 SQVTM, CDR2 ANQGSEA. The CDR3 sequence: CSVAGTDQETQYF. CDR3 sequence (DNA): TGCAGCGTGGCCGGGACTGATCAAGAGACCCAGTACTTC.

Points on this clonotype: At one end the junction does not follow the germline gene, possibly because of a read error. This sequence joins TRBV28 and TRBJ2-1; D unresolved. CDR3 size: 16 residues. The V gene's germline CDR1 is MDHEN and CDR2 SYDVKM. CDR3 in amino acids: CASSSRTVATYDELFF. CDR3 coding DNA: TGTGCCAGCAGTTCCAGGACCGTTGCTACCTACGATGAGCTGTTCTTC.

This clonotype appeared many times. The V and J genes are TRBV29-1 and TRBJ2-1; D may be TRBD2 (6 bases). The CDR3 is 17 amino acids. V was shortened by 2 bases and J by 9 bases, with 26 bases between the two germline ends. Germline V gene sequence: CDR1 SQVTM, CDR2 ANQGSEA. This CDR3 is CSVEPASYTSNHGEQFF. CDR3 nucleotide sequence: TGCAGCGTTGAACCCGCATCTTATACTAGCAACCACGGTGAGCAGTTCTTC.

A remark on this clonotype: This likely stems from a read error, as it lies one base from a far larger clone. This rearrangement joins TRBV7-4 to TRBJ2-1; the match to TRBD2 covers 9 bases. The CDR3 is 16 residues long. Germline V gene lookup returns CDR1 SGHVT and CDR2 SQSDAQ. The V segment lost 2 bases and the J segment 5 bases; nucleotides outside the gene matches: 7. CDR3 DNA sequence: TGTGCCAGCAGCTTAACGGCTAGCGGGATAAACAATGAGCAGTTCTTC. Translated, it gives CASSLTASGINNEQFF.

This clonotype occurred many times. The chain links TRBV7-3 to TRBJ2-2, with 7 bases identical to TRBD2. J lost 7 bases, V lost 1 base, and 6 bases had no gene match. Germline assignment: CDR1 SGHTA and CDR2 FQGTGA. The CDR3 totals 15 residues. CDR3 amino acids: CASSLRGSGIGELFF. The CDR3 DNA follows: TGTGCCAGCAGCTTAAGGGGGAGCGGGATCGGGGAGCTGTTTTTT.

This clonotype was observed at least ten times. The rearrangement links TRBV10-3 to TRBJ2-1, with D perhaps matching TRBD2 (6 bases). The germline gives CDR1 ENHRY, CDR2 SYGVKD. CDR3 length: 13 residues. V was shortened by 3 bases and J by 9 bases, with 12 bases between the two germline ends. In DNA form, the CDR3 reads TGTGCCATCAGTGAAGGGGCGGGAATTGAGCAGTTCTTC. It yields the protein CAISEGAGIEQFF.

This clonotype came up many times. The chain recombines TRBV7-9 with TRBJ1-1; 7 bases line up with TRBD1. The V segment lost 5 bases and the J segment 1 base; nucleotides outside the gene matches: 4. The CDR3 is 14 residues long. From germline, CDR1 is SEHNR and CDR2 FQNEAQ (reference sequence). CDR3 sequence (DNA): TGTGCCAGCAGCCCCGGGACAGCGAACACTGAAGCTTTCTTT. Translation gives CASSPGTANTEAFF.

Ten or more counts support this clonotype. The chain is built from TRBV29-1 and TRBJ2-3; 7 positions agree with TRBD2. This CDR3 contains 15 residues. The germline CDR1 and CDR2 sequences are SQVTM and ANQGSEA. Germline trimming cut 8 bases from V and 0 bases from J; bases unmatched to any gene: 11. CDR3 sequence (DNA): TGCAGCACTCCTGAGGGCGGGGGAAGCACAGATACGCAGTATTTT. Translating it yields CSTPEGGGSTDTQYF.

This clonotype was seen repeatedly, ten times or more. The chain carries TRBV30 and TRBJ2-1; D uncertain. V was shortened by 4 bases and J by 4 bases, with 8 bases between the two germline ends. Germline CDR1 GTSNPN, CDR2 SVGIG (reference sequence). This CDR3 spans 12 amino acids. The chain's CDR3 is CAWNSLYNEQFF. CDR3 sequence (DNA): TGTGCCTGGAATTCTCTTTACAATGAGCAGTTCTTC.